This T cell receptor beta chain stems from a study of cytotoxic CD8 clonotypes in ibrutinib-treated CLL. Study information: Across samples, productive templates numbered more than 200,000 and productive rearrangements reached 80,000 to 95,000 on average. Study-wide findings and caveats: Treatment left the uncommon public clonotypes either contracted or stable in frequency.

Trimming took off 3 bases at V and 3 bases at J, with 11 bases between the two ends. The CDR3 has 14 residues. From germline, CDR1 is SEHNR and CDR2 FQNEAQ (reference sequence). This table comes from immunoSEQ multiplex PCR, and its TCRdb copy is limited to in-frame clones, with some not included. The repertoire holds more than 55,000 clones, with 65% to 75% as singletons. Genomic DNA (around 2 micrograms) was obtained from cryopreserved PBMCs for construction of TCR beta libraries. Remarks on this clone: Its antigen is undetermined.

The TCR sequence derives from a human donor with chronic lymphocytic leukemia. Sample: PBMCs, taken after 12 months of ibrutinib treatment. This chain joins TRBV7-9 and TRBJ1-2, with D perhaps TRBD1 (5 bases). This chain's CDR3 is CASSLNGGDYGYTF. In DNA form, the CDR3 reads TGTGCCAGCAGCTTGAACGGGGGTGACTATGGCTACACCTTC.